This passage covers 21 T cell receptor beta chains from one sample sequenced in a study of PD-L1 blockade in urothelial cancer (dated by TCRdb to 2016 to 2017). Libraries were prepared through the immunoSEQ multiplex PCR assay. TCRdb holds this immuneACCESS table with in-frame rearrangements only. Some clones are missing; in checked studies, unresolved V genes explain under half, and the rest has no known cause. Present in this sample are tens of thousands of clones, 75% to 90% of which were seen just once. The ten largest clones take up 4.5% to 6.5% of the sample. This material consisted of PBMCs, taken around atezolizumab (anti-PD-L1) treatment. These receptors were taken from a woman between 65 and 79 years old with urothelial cancer.

In its sample, this clone was seen once. This chain uses TRBV7-6 with TRBJ2-7; D is perhaps TRBD2 (6 bases). Per the germline V gene, CDR1 is SGHVS and CDR2 is FNYEAQ. V was clipped by 6 bases and J by 6 bases, with 9 bases between them. The length of the CDR3 is 11 residues. Here the CDR3 DNA reads TGTGCCAGCAGTAACGGGGGCGAGCAGTACTTC. Translation gives CASSNGGEQYF. Looking up the rest from reference TRBV7-6 and TRBJ2-7 gives the full variable domain: GAGVSQSPRYKVTKRGQDVALRCDPISGHVSLYWYRQALGQGPEFLTYFNYEAQQDKSGLPNDRFSAERPEGSISTLTIQRTEQRDSAMYRCASSNGGEQYFGPGTRLTVT.

This chain links TRBV2 with TRBJ2-1, with D perhaps matching TRBD2 (5 bases). The CDR3 consists of 10 residues. V was pared by 8 bases and J by 9 bases, with 8 bases between. Germline V CDR1 and CDR2: SNHLY, FYNNEI. The CDR3 loop is CASEGLEQFF. CDR3 nucleotides: TGTGCCAGCGAGGGTCTTGAGCAGTTCTTC.

This chain joins TRBV28 and TRBJ2-7; 8 bases agree with TRBD1. Germline V lookup: CDR1 MDHEN, CDR2 SYDVKM. J lost 2 bases, V lost 5 bases, and 5 bases had no gene match. The CDR3 contains 14 residues. The CDR3 nucleotides are TGTGCCAGCAGTCTCAGGGGGCCTACCTACGAGCAGTACTTC. Amino acid sequence: CASSLRGPTYEQYF.

The chain carries TRBV4-1 and TRBJ1-2, with 7 nucleotides matching TRBD1. The germline gives CDR1 MGHRA, CDR2 YSYEKL. The CDR3 is 19 residues long. J gave up 4 bases and V 2 bases, and 19 bases lay outside the gene matches. The CDR3 here is CASSQKPPGQFPLSYGYTF. For the CDR3, the DNA is TGCGCCAGCAGCCAAAAACCTCCGGGACAGTTCCCTCTCTCCTATGGCTACACCTTC.

The V call is TRBV19, the J call TRBJ2-2; D possibly corresponds to TRBD2 (6 bases). The CDR3 contains 15 residues. Germline V lookup: CDR1 LNHDA, CDR2 SQIVND (reference sequence). Trimming left V 5 bases short and J 3 bases short, with 13 bases between. CDR3 sequence reads: CASSRAGFYTGELFF. DNA for the CDR3: TGTGCCAGTAGTCGGGCGGGATTTTACACCGGGGAGCTGTTTTTT.

V and J are TRBV6-6 and TRBJ2-1; TRBD2 aligns across 8 bases. CDR3 length: 12 residues. J was trimmed by 12 bases and V by 6 bases; bases with no gene match: 7. CDR1 is MNHNY and CDR2 is SVGAGI in the germline V gene (reference sequence). This CDR3 is CASRNLAGGQFF. In DNA form, the CDR3 reads TGTGCCAGCAGGAACCTAGCGGGCGGGCAGTTCTTC.

This rearrangement joins TRBV27 to TRBJ2-2, with D hard to call. From germline, CDR1 is MNHEY and CDR2 SMNVEV (reference sequence). Trimming took off 8 bases at V and 6 bases at J, with 4 bases between the two ends. The CDR3 totals 10 residues. CDR3: CASVAGELFF. CDR3 nucleotide sequence: TGTGCCAGCGTCGCCGGGGAGCTGTTTTTT.

The V and J genes are TRBV18 and TRBJ1-1; D is unresolved. The CDR3 sequence is 14 residues long. Trimming pared 1 base from V and 0 bases from J, leaving 6 bases between. Germline loops: CDR1 KGHSH, CDR2 LQKENI. The CDR3 is CASSPREMNTEAFF. CDR3 DNA sequence: TGTGCCAGCTCACCACGGGAGATGAACACTGAAGCTTTCTTT.

The chain couples TRBV2 to TRBJ1-1; D possibly corresponds to TRBD1 (5 bases). This CDR3 contains 13 residues. V dropped 7 bases and J dropped 3 bases, with 12 bases sitting between them. CDR1 and CDR2 (germline): SNHLY, FYNNEI. CDR3 sequence: CASTGPRDTEAFF. For the CDR3, the DNA is TGTGCCAGCACCGGACCCAGGGACACTGAAGCTTTCTTT.

This sequence joins TRBV15 and TRBJ2-7, with 7 positions matching TRBD1. The CDR3 loop spans 14 amino acids. V lost 1 base and J lost 5; bases outside the gene matches: 5. From germline, CDR1 is LNHNV and CDR2 YYDKDF (reference sequence). CDR3 in DNA: TGTGCCACCAGCAGAGGCGACAGGGCCCACGAGCAGTACTTC. As protein: CATSRGDRAHEQYF.

The chain carries TRBV19 and TRBJ2-2; 7 bases are shared with TRBD2. This CDR3 spans 17 amino acids. Germline values: CDR1 LNHDA, CDR2 SQIVND (reference sequence). Trimming took 3 bases from V and 2 from J; bases not matched to a gene: 9. As DNA, the CDR3 is TGTGCCAGTAGTATTACGCGCGGGAGAGCTAACACCGGGGAGCTGTTTTTT. It specifies CASSITRGRANTGELFF. Filled out from reference TRBV19 and TRBJ2-2, the complete variable domain reads DGGITQSPKYLFRKEGQNVTLSCEQNLNHDAMYWYRQDPGQGLRLIYYSQIVNDFQKGDIAEGYSVSREKKESFPLTVTSAQKNPTAFYLCASSITRGRANTGELFFGEGSRLTVL.

V usage is TRBV29-1 and J usage is TRBJ2-5; 8 nucleotides agree with TRBD1. V lost 0 bases to trimming and J lost 5 bases; unmatched junction nucleotides: 8. Germline lookup yields CDR1 SQVTM and CDR2 ANQGSEA. The CDR3 runs 15 residues. CDR3 nucleotide sequence: TGCAGCGTTGAAGATCTAGCAGGGGGCAGGGAGACCCAGTACTTC. As protein: CSVEDLAGGRETQYF.

The V gene is TRBV7-2, the J gene TRBJ2-3; 9 bases line up with TRBD1. This CDR3 comprises 15 residues. CDR1 SGHTA and CDR2 FQGNSA come from the germline V gene. Trimming cost V 4 bases and J 4 bases; bases outside gene matches: 6. The CDR3 DNA follows: TGTGCCAGCAGCTCATGGGACAGGGACCCAGATACGCAGTATTTT. Amino acids: CASSSWDRDPDTQYF. Full variable domain (outside the CDR3, taken from reference TRBV7-2 and TRBJ2-3): GAGVSQSPSNKVTEKGKDVELRCDPISGHTALYWYRQSLGQGLEFLIYFQGNSAPDKSGLPSDRFSAERTGGSVSTLTIQRTQQEDSAVYLCASSSWDRDPDTQYFGPGTRLTVL.

This chain connects TRBV5-1 to TRBJ2-5; 8 nucleotides agree with TRBD1. This CDR3 has 13 residues. Germline V gene sequence: CDR1 SGHRS, CDR2 YFSETQ. V lost 4 bases and J lost 5; bases outside the gene matches: 4. CDR3 sequence reads: CASSVGQVETQYF. CDR3 in DNA: TGCGCCAGCAGCGTGGGACAGGTCGAGACCCAGTACTTC.

This clone occurred once. The V call is TRBV7-8, the J call TRBJ2-3; 13 positions match TRBD2. The CDR3 consists of 17 residues. Germline V gives CDR1 SGHVS, CDR2 FQNEAQ. V shed 4 bases and J 0 bases; nucleotides not matched to a gene: 4. CDR3 DNA sequence: TGTGCCAGCAGCTCCACTAGCGGGGGGGCCAGCACAGATACGCAGTATTTT. It codes for CASSSTSGGASTDTQYF.

The chain carries TRBV4-2 and TRBJ2-7, with 14 bases lining up with TRBD2. V gave up 1 base and J gave up 5 bases; unmatched junction bases: 16. The CDR3 spans 20 residues. The V gene's germline CDR1 is LGHNA and CDR2 YNFKEQ. The CDR3 region is CASSQGSRLAGGPGVHEQYF. The CDR3 nucleotides are TGTGCCAGCAGCCAAGGCTCGCGACTAGCGGGGGGGCCGGGGGTCCACGAGCAGTACTTC.

The rearrangement links TRBV6-6 to TRBJ2-1, with 8 nucleotides matching TRBD1. Trimming at V came to 7 bases and at J to 5 bases, leaving 10 bases not matched to a gene. Germline V CDR1 and CDR2: MNHNY, SVGAGI (reference sequence). The CDR3 is 15 amino acids. CDR3 sequence: CASKGAGQVNNEQFF. As DNA, the CDR3 is TGTGCCAGCAAAGGGGCGGGACAGGTGAACAATGAGCAGTTCTTC.

This clone occurred a few times. The rearrangement joins TRBV11-2 to TRBJ2-1; possibly TRBD1 for D (6 bases). Trimming removed 5 bases at V and 8 bases at J, with 10 bases between. CDR1 and CDR2 from the germline V gene are SGHAT and FQNNGV. This CDR3 contains 12 residues. The CDR3 protein is CASSQQGYEQFF. The CDR3 DNA reads as TGTGCCAGCAGCCAACAGGGTTATGAGCAGTTCTTC.

Comments on this clone: Other DNA sequences in this sample translate to the same CDR3. The J gene is TRBJ2-5, the V gene TRBV20-1; D is ambiguous. The CDR3 is made up of 10 amino acids. CDR1 and CDR2 (germline): DFQATT, SNEGSKA (reference sequence). V lost 6 bases and J lost 1, with 3 bases in between. The CDR3 nucleotides read TGCAGTGCCCGCCAAGAGACCCAGTACTTC. Its protein is CSARQETQYF.

The chain links TRBV7-2 to TRBJ2-1; the match to TRBD1 covers 7 bases. The length of the CDR3 is 17 residues. CDR1 is SGHTA and CDR2 is FQGNSA in the germline V gene. The V gene end was trimmed by 1 base and the J gene end by 5 bases; junction bases not matched to a gene: 11. CDR3 sequence (DNA): TGTGCCAGCAGCTTAGAGGGGGCCAGGGCCTCTAACAATGAGCAGTTCTTC. Translated, it gives CASSLEGARASNNEQFF.

The chain links TRBV7-2 to TRBJ1-1, with 7 positions matching TRBD1. Germline V gene lookup returns CDR1 SGHTA and CDR2 FQGNSA. The ends lost 5 bases at V and 3 bases at J; junction bases unmatched: 6. The CDR3 consists of 14 residues. CDR3 DNA: TGTGCCAGCAGCCCGGAGACAGGGCACACTGAAGCTTTCTTT. Its protein product is CASSPETGHTEAFF.